This T cell receptor beta chain was observed in a study of blood T cell repertoires in COVID-19. Overall study context: Acute and convalescent COVID-19 specimens originated in the United States, Italy and Spain. Sources were T cells, B-cell-depleted T cells, or PBMCs; the material itself was cDNA or gDNA.

The germline CDR1 and CDR2 sequences are SGHNT and YYREEE (reference sequence). CDR3 length equals 18 residues. V lost 0 bases, J lost 3 bases, and 13 bases stayed unmatched. Per the original methods: Counts of nucleated cells, estimated from reference gene primer amplification, were obtained. Here immunoSEQ multiplex PCR was the method, and the copy in TCRdb shows in-frame clones only, minus some. V, J and clone size are those of that table, while D and trimming were read from the DNA. Here the sample spans 300,000 to 400,000 clones, roughly 88% being singletons. Material: PBMCs or T cells enriched from blood (not recorded which). This clonotype was obtained from a woman aged 25-40 years with acute COVID-19. V gene TRBV5-4 combines with J gene TRBJ2-3; TRBD2 matches at 7 bases. The CDR3 DNA reads TGTGCCAGCAGCTTGGTCGGGGGGAACTTCTTTAGTACAGATACGCAGTATTTT. Protein product: CASSLVGGNFFSTDTQYF.